Given below is one T cell receptor (beta chain) in context. CDR1 and CDR2 from the germline V gene are LNHDA and SQIVND (reference sequence). CDR3 size: 16 residues. Trimming pared 5 bases from V and 4 bases from J, leaving 20 bases between. This entry belongs to a study of blood T cell repertoires in COVID-19. As for the study in general: T cells, B-cell-depleted T cells, or PBMCs provided the cDNA or gDNA that served as material.

In the authors' methods: It was from reference gene primer amplification that nucleated cell counts were estimated. Sequencing was performed with immunoSEQ multiplex PCR; in TCRdb, only in-frame clones are kept and a portion is missing. The D gene and trimming were derived from the DNA, and the V and J assignments and clone size from that table. The data contain 380,000 or so clones, about 90% of them singletons. This receptor was obtained from a middle-aged man with acute or convalescent COVID-19. Sequencing input: peripheral blood. This chain connects TRBV19 to TRBJ1-1; tentative D call: TRBD1 (5 bases). CDR3: CASSVKSGGGGTEAFF. CDR3 bases: TGTGCCAGTAGTGTAAAGAGCGGGGGAGGAGGCACTGAAGCTTTCTTT.